One sample yielded the 27 T cell receptor beta chains listed below, sequenced in a study of CD8 T cells in ankylosing spondylitis. MiXCR was run by TCRdb on the 5' RACE reads, yielding one entry per CDR3 protein. This table has 200,000 to 300,000 distinct CDR3 sequences, 10% appearing once. The sequencing sample was made of blood, either unsorted or a sorted T cell fraction (not recorded which). The source of these receptors is a male donor with ankylosing spondylitis or in good health (not recorded which).

This clonotype has at least ten counts. The genes are TRBV20-1 and TRBJ2-1; 9 bases are shared with TRBD2. CDR3 length equals 17 residues. V was pared by 1 base and J by 7 bases, with 14 bases of the junction left unmatched. In germline, CDR1 is DFQATT, CDR2 SNEGSKA (reference sequence). The CDR3 bases are TGCAGTGCTAGAGTCGGGGGAAGGCTAGCGGGAAAAAATGAGCAGTTCTTC. Residues: CSARVGGRLAGKNEQFF.

This clonotype appeared a few times. The chain joins TRBV12-3 or TRBV12-4 to TRBJ1-3, with D possibly matching TRBD1 (5 bases). This CDR3 comprises 16 residues. V was shortened by 3 bases and J by 3 bases, with 15 bases between the two germline ends. For the CDR3, the DNA is TGTGCCAGCAGTTTTATGCGGGGCAGGGATGGAAACACCATATATTTT. Its translation: CASSFMRGRDGNTIYF.

This clonotype was found many times. This CDR3 reads CASSAGAGLNEQFF. The CDR3 coding sequence is TGCGCCAGCAGCGCTGGGGCGGGCTTAAATGAGCAGTTCTTC. The gene calls are TRBV5-1 and TRBJ2-1, with D possibly being TRBD1 or TRBD2 (5 bases each). The V end lost 4 bases, the J end lost 7 bases, and 15 bases lay between the germline ends. Germline CDR1 and CDR2: SGHRS and YFSETQ. This CDR3 comprises 14 residues.

The V call is TRBV4-2, the J call TRBJ2-1, with 9 bases aligning to TRBD2. Germline V gene data show CDR1 as LGHNA and CDR2 as YNFKEQ. V dropped 0 bases and J dropped 9; count of bases not matched to a gene: 9. This CDR3 comprises 16 residues. The DNA of the CDR3 is TGTGCCAGCAGCCAAGACTCTAGCGGGGTAGACCCTGAGCAGTTCTTC. Its translation is CASSQDSSGVDPEQFF.

The V gene is TRBV5-1, the J gene TRBJ1-4, with 7 bases identical to TRBD1. V lost 6 bases to trimming and J lost 6 bases; unmatched junction nucleotides: 5. There are 13 residues in the CDR3. The germline V gene encodes CDR1 SGHRS and CDR2 YFSETQ. CDR3 sequence: CASNTGTDEKLFF. CDR3 nucleotide sequence: TGCGCCAGCAACACCGGGACAGATGAAAAACTGTTTTTT.

The chain has TRBV4-2 and TRBJ2-1, with D tentatively TRBD2 (6 bases). The ends were cut back, 0 bases at V and 4 bases at J, with 10 bases in the middle. This CDR3 contains 15 residues. Germline values: CDR1 LGHNA, CDR2 YNFKEQ. The CDR3 DNA sequence: TGTGCCAGCAGCCAAGAGGCTAGCGTTTACAATGAGCAGTTCTTC. This encodes CASSQEASVYNEQFF.

This clonotype was seen ten or more times. The V gene is TRBV3-1, the J gene TRBJ2-4; 10 bases map to TRBD2. The germline gives CDR1 LGHDT, CDR2 YNNKEL (reference sequence). Trimming cost V 2 bases and J 2 bases; bases outside gene matches: 6. CDR3 length equals 17 residues. The CDR3 region has the DNA TGTGCCAGCAGCCAAAGCGGGGGGGTAAAGACCAAAAACATTCAGTACTTC. Its protein product is CASSQSGGVKTKNIQYF.

This clonotype was picked up many times. This chain connects TRBV5-1 to TRBJ2-2; TRBD1 might be the D (6 bases). The germline CDR1 and CDR2 sequences are SGHRS and YFSETQ. The CDR3 runs 13 residues. Trimming cost V 5 bases and J 7 bases, with 12 bases left between them. CDR3 sequence (DNA): TGCGCCAGCAGGGACAGAGGGAACGGGGAGCTGTTTTTT. This encodes CASRDRGNGELFF.

This clonotype was recorded at least ten times. The chain uses TRBV20-1 and TRBJ2-2; possibly TRBD1 for D (5 bases). V was trimmed by 0 bases and J by 9 bases, leaving 17 bases between them. CDR1 is DFQATT, CDR2 SNEGSKA, per germline (reference sequence). The CDR3 is made up of 15 amino acids. The CDR3 sequence: CSARDDRKGRWELFF. The CDR3 DNA is TGCAGTGCTAGAGATGACAGAAAGGGCCGCTGGGAGCTGTTTTTT.

To note about this clonotype: Being one base from a much bigger clone, this may be a read error. This chain joins TRBV6-1 and TRBJ2-4; the D gene is possibly TRBD2 (6 bases). This CDR3 spans 15 amino acids. CDR1 and CDR2 (germline): MNHNS, SASEGT. CDR3 residues: CASNEEPGVKNIQYF. The CDR3 DNA follows: TGTGCCAGCAATGAAGAACCGGGGGTTAAAAACATTCAGTACTTC.

This clonotype was seen many times. Here the CDR3 DNA reads TGTGCCAGCAGCATCCGCCGACAGGCCCCCAGCGAGCAGTACTTC. This encodes CASSIRRQAPSEQYF. The J gene is TRBJ2-7, the V gene TRBV11-2; D perhaps matches TRBD1 (6 bases). Germline lookup yields CDR1 SGHAT and CDR2 FQNNGV. This CDR3 is 15 amino acids long. Trimming shortened V by 5 bases and J by 6 bases, and 20 bases separated the two germline ends.

The sample holds many counts of this clonotype. This chain connects TRBV7-8 to TRBJ2-3, with D possibly being TRBD2 (6 bases). CDR1 SGHVS and CDR2 FQNEAQ come from the germline V gene. V was shortened by 2 bases and J by 4 bases, with 13 bases between the two germline ends. The CDR3 spans 15 residues. The CDR3 DNA is TGTGCCAGCAGCTTAAGGAGGGTAGTCTCAGATACGCAGTATTTT. Protein product: CASSLRRVVSDTQYF.

This clonotype was recorded at least ten times. V and J are TRBV7-9 and TRBJ1-1; D is perhaps TRBD1 (5 bases). With 5 bases removed from V and 0 bases from J, the gap between germline ends came to 10 bases. Germline V gene sequence: CDR1 SEHNR, CDR2 FQNEAQ (reference sequence). The CDR3 extends over 14 amino acids. CDR3 coding DNA: TGTGCCAGCAGCACCGACAGTATGAACACTGAAGCTTTCTTT. This translates into CASSTDSMNTEAFF.

The genes are TRBV10-3 and TRBJ2-2; D remains unclear. The germline CDR1 and CDR2 sequences are ENHRY and SYGVKD. The CDR3 consists of 14 residues. The germline V and J ends were trimmed by 3 bases and 1 base, with 6 bases remaining between them. The CDR3 nucleotides are TGTGCCATCAGTGACAAGGGGAACACCGGGGAGCTGTTTTTT. This encodes CAISDKGNTGELFF.

This clonotype was detected many times. The V gene is TRBV10-3, the J gene TRBJ1-4, with 9 bases fitting TRBD1. The CDR3 runs to 15 residues. Germline V gene lookup returns CDR1 ENHRY and CDR2 SYGVKD. V shed 6 bases and J 5 bases; nucleotides not matched to a gene: 7. The CDR3 DNA reads TGTGCCATCAGACCCAACAGGGGGCGGAATGAAAAACTGTTTTTT. Translating gives CAIRPNRGRNEKLFF.

This clonotype turned up a few times. This chain links TRBV7-2 with TRBJ2-2; tentatively, D is TRBD2 (6 bases). Germline V lookup: CDR1 SGHTA, CDR2 FQGNSA. Trimming pared 3 bases from V and 4 bases from J, leaving 12 bases between. The CDR3 extends over 15 amino acids. CDR3 loop: CASSLTGGSTGELFF. CDR3 DNA sequence: TGTGCCAGCAGCTTGACCGGGGGAAGCACCGGGGAGCTGTTTTTT.

This clonotype was seen repeatedly, ten times or more. As DNA, the CDR3 is TGTGCCTGGACCTCAGGGCTCCGGGATTCACCCCTCCACTTT. It is translated as CAWTSGLRDSPLHF. This sequence joins TRBV30 and TRBJ1-6; tentatively, D is TRBD1 (5 bases). V was shortened by 4 bases and J by 8 bases, with 15 bases between the two germline ends. The CDR3 length is 14 residues. Germline V lookup: CDR1 GTSNPN, CDR2 SVGIG (reference sequence).

The chain links TRBV20-1 to TRBJ2-5; possibly TRBD1 for D (5 bases). CDR3 size: 13 residues. Germline V lookup: CDR1 DFQATT, CDR2 SNEGSKA (reference sequence). The V end was cut by 6 bases, the J end by 1 base, with 12 bases between. The DNA for the CDR3 is TGCAGTGCAGCATACAGGTCCCAAGAGACCCAGTACTTC. This gives the protein CSAAYRSQETQYF.

Details on this clonotype: A clone one base away is much larger, so this may be a read error. V is TRBV20-1 and J is TRBJ1-1; tentatively, D is TRBD1 (6 bases). Looked up from germline, CDR1 is DFQATT and CDR2 is SNEGSKA (reference sequence). The CDR3 extends over 15 amino acids. CDR3 in DNA: TGCAGTGCTAGAGATCCAAGGCGGGGGGACACTAAAGCTTTCTTT. Residues: CSARDPRRGDTKAFF.

This clonotype was seen many times. The genes are TRBV20-1 and TRBJ2-3; D unclear. Per the germline V gene, CDR1 is DFQATT and CDR2 is SNEGSKA (reference sequence). This CDR3 spans 13 amino acids. V was trimmed by 5 bases and J by 4 bases, leaving 13 bases between them. CDR3 nucleotide sequence: TGCAGTGCTCCCCTAAGGTTATCAGATACGCAGTATTTT. It translates to CSAPLRLSDTQYF.

The table lists this clonotype with a few counts. The chain carries TRBV7-2 and TRBJ2-1; 9 nucleotides agree with TRBD2. The CDR3 runs 13 residues. V lost 4 bases to trimming and J lost 7 bases; unmatched junction nucleotides: 2. Germline V CDR1 and CDR2: SGHTA, FQGNSA. The CDR3 protein is CASSWAGGNEQFF. CDR3 sequence (DNA): TGTGCCAGCAGCTGGGCGGGGGGGAATGAGCAGTTCTTC.

This clonotype appeared many times. The J gene is TRBJ1-5, the V gene TRBV20-1; D is possibly TRBD1 (5 bases). Germline assignment: CDR1 DFQATT and CDR2 SNEGSKA (reference sequence). V lost 1 base and J lost 5, with 12 bases in between. This CDR3 is 14 amino acids long. CDR3 in DNA: TGCAGTGCTAGAGGGGGACGGCCGGATCAGCCCCAGCATTTT. Protein product: CSARGGRPDQPQHF.

This clonotype has at least ten counts. V is TRBV19 and J is TRBJ2-7; D possibly uses TRBD1 or TRBD2 (5 bases each). The ends were cut back, 10 bases at V and 0 bases at J, with 22 bases in the middle. The CDR3 extends over 16 amino acids. The germline CDR1 and CDR2 sequences are LNHDA and SQIVND (reference sequence). In nucleotides, the CDR3 is TGTGCCACTTCCACCTCGGGACGGGGTTACTCCTACGAGCAGTACTTC. This gives the protein CATSTSGRGYSYEQYF. The variable domain in full, with the rest retrieved from reference TRBV19 and TRBJ2-7, is DGGITQSPKYLFRKEGQNVTLSCEQNLNHDAMYWYRQDPGQGLRLIYYSQIVNDFQKGDIAEGYSVSREKKESFPLTVTSAQKNPTAFYLCATSTSGRGYSYEQYFGPGTRLTVT.

This clonotype appeared many times. The chain links TRBV12-3 or TRBV12-4 to TRBJ2-2; D may be TRBD1 (5 bases). The CDR3 is made up of 14 amino acids. V dropped 7 bases and J dropped 2 bases, with 11 bases sitting between them. This CDR3 is CASTPDTNTGELFF. CDR3 in DNA: TGTGCCAGCACCCCGGACACTAACACCGGGGAGCTGTTTTTT.

This clonotype was counted at least ten times. The chain recombines TRBV5-1 with TRBJ1-2; possibly TRBD1 for D (5 bases). This CDR3 spans 15 amino acids. Germline V gives CDR1 SGHRS, CDR2 YFSETQ. V lost 2 bases and J 4 bases, leaving 15 bases between the germline ends. The CDR3 region is CASSFSRDGPYGYTF. The DNA for the CDR3 is TGCGCCAGCAGCTTCTCCCGGGACGGACCCTATGGCTACACCTTC. Together with reference TRBV5-1 and TRBJ1-2, the CDR3 gives the full variable domain: KAGVTQTPRYLIKTRGQQVTLSCSPISGHRSVSWYQQTPGQGLQFLFEYFSETQRNKGNFPGRFSGRQFSNSRSEMNVSTLELGDSALYLCASSFSRDGPYGYTFGSGTRLTVV.

This clonotype was found many times. The gene calls are TRBV10-3 and TRBJ1-2; D is unresolved. The germline V gene encodes CDR1 ENHRY and CDR2 SYGVKD. Trimming pared 6 bases from V and 4 bases from J, leaving 15 bases between. The CDR3 sequence is 14 residues long. The DNA for the CDR3 is TGTGCCATCAGGGACCTTTCAACGGGCTATGGCTACACCTTC. Translated, it gives CAIRDLSTGYGYTF.

Notes on this clonotype: A much more abundant neighbour one base away suggests this may be a read error. V usage is TRBV25-1 and J usage is TRBJ2-7; 15 positions match TRBD2. The CDR3 is made up of 15 amino acids. Germline CDR1 and CDR2: MGHDK and SYGVNS. CDR3 protein: CANSGTSGRPYEQYF. CDR3 coding DNA: TGTGCCAACAGTGGGACTAGCGGGAGGCCCTACGAGCAGTACTTC.